Shown below are 23 T cell receptor beta chains from a single sample sequenced in a study. One entry per CDR3 protein results from TCRdb running MiXCR on the 5' RACE reads. The sample records about 55,000 distinct CDR3 sequences, over 15% being singletons. Specimen: naive CD4+ T cells sorted from blood. Noted subset: naive CD4+ T cells, CD4+CD45RA+CD25-. Every receptor here comes from a female donor with breast cancer.

This clonotype was recorded at least ten times. The J gene is TRBJ2-1, the V gene TRBV5-1; weak D call: TRBD1 (5 bases). The V end was cut by 5 bases, the J end by 4 bases, with 10 bases between. Germline V gene lookup returns CDR1 SGHRS and CDR2 YFSETQ. This CDR3 spans 13 amino acids. The CDR3 reads CASSIRGYNEQFF. CDR3 bases: TGCGCCAGCAGTATAAGGGGATACAATGAGCAGTTCTTC. Supplemented by reference TRBV5-1 and TRBJ2-1, the full variable domain reads KAGVTQTPRYLIKTRGQQVTLSCSPISGHRSVSWYQQTPGQGLQFLFEYFSETQRNKGNFPGRFSGRQFSNSRSEMNVSTLELGDSALYLCASSIRGYNEQFFGPGTRLTVL.

V is TRBV9 and J is TRBJ2-1; tentative D call: TRBD2 (5 bases). Trimming shortened V by 4 bases and J by 8 bases, and 13 bases separated the two germline ends. This CDR3 is 13 amino acids long. Germline V gives CDR1 SGDLS, CDR2 YYNGEE. The DNA of the CDR3 is TGTGCCAGCAGCCCGGGATTTGACGATGAGCAGTTCTTC. This translates into CASSPGFDDEQFF.

This clonotype was detected only a few times. The gene calls are TRBV6-6 and TRBJ1-5, with D unresolved. Germline V CDR1 and CDR2: MNHNY, SVGAGI (reference sequence). Trimming took 7 bases from V and 6 from J, leaving 10 bases between them. CDR3 length equals 12 residues. The CDR3 sequence: CASNREGQPQHF. Written as DNA, the CDR3 is TGTGCCAGCAACCGAGAGGGTCAGCCCCAGCATTTT.

Note on this clonotype: One end of the junction varies from germline; a read error may be responsible. CDR3 bases: TGCGCCAGCAGCTTGGCCGGTGAGGCGTCGGGGGACTTC. Translating gives CASSLAGEASGDF. The chain combines TRBV5-1 with TRBJ2-7, with D possibly matching TRBD2 (6 bases). CDR3 length equals 13 residues. Germline V gene data show CDR1 as SGHRS and CDR2 as YFSETQ.

In this sample, this clonotype turned up a few times. The rearrangement links TRBV24-1 to TRBJ2-3; possibly TRBD1 for D (6 bases). The CDR3 spans 15 residues. The V gene's germline CDR1 is KGHDR and CDR2 SFDVKD. V lost 4 bases, J lost 4 bases, and 14 bases lay in between. CDR3 loop: CATSDGTRSADTQYF. The DNA of the CDR3 is TGTGCCACCAGTGACGGGACAAGGTCGGCAGATACGCAGTATTTT.

V and J are TRBV5-1 and TRBJ2-7; D gene uncertain. The CDR3 is 13 amino acids. In germline, CDR1 is SGHRS, CDR2 YFSETQ. V was clipped by 0 bases and J by 4 bases, with 8 bases between them. The CDR3 DNA follows: TGCGCCAGCAGCTTGGGGGGTATTTACGAGCAGTACTTC. Translation: CASSLGGIYEQYF.

Details on this clonotype: The junction shows a germline mismatch at one end, possibly a read error. This chain joins TRBV7-6 and TRBJ2-1; 14 bases match TRBD2. CDR1 and CDR2 (germline): SGHVS, FNYEAQ. The CDR3 totals 15 residues. The CDR3 protein is CANSQGLAGVREQFF. CDR3 nucleotides: TGTGCCAACAGCCAGGGACTAGCGGGGGTCCGGGAGCAGTTCTTC.

V gene TRBV6-2 or TRBV6-3 combines with J gene TRBJ2-3; 8 positions match TRBD2. This CDR3 spans 13 amino acids. Germline V lookup: CDR1 MNHEY, CDR2 SVGEGT. The V segment lost 7 bases and the J segment 4 bases; nucleotides outside the gene matches: 4. CDR3 in DNA: TGTGCCAGCAAGACTAGCGTGTCAGATACGCAGTATTTT. Amino acid sequence: CASKTSVSDTQYF.

The CDR3 is CASSLNRDGYTF. DNA of the CDR3: TGCGCCAGCAGCTTAAACAGGGATGGCTACACCTTC. The genes are TRBV5-1 and TRBJ1-2; tentatively, D is TRBD1 (6 bases). The germline CDR1 and CDR2 sequences are SGHRS and YFSETQ. V lost 2 bases, J lost 6 bases, and 8 bases lay in between. The CDR3 totals 12 residues.

This clonotype showed up just a few times. The chain employs TRBV2 and TRBJ2-5; 11 positions match TRBD1. This CDR3 is built from 14 residues. The V and J ends lost 4 bases and 7 bases, in that order; junction bases with no gene match: 5. Germline assignment: CDR1 SNHLY and CDR2 FYNNEI. The CDR3 region is CASSARTGGGTQYF. The DNA for the CDR3 is TGTGCCAGCAGTGCTCGGACAGGGGGCGGGACCCAGTACTTC.

The gene calls are TRBV5-1 and TRBJ2-1; D possibly uses TRBD1 or TRBD2 (5 bases each). The CDR3 is made up of 15 amino acids. The germline V gene encodes CDR1 SGHRS and CDR2 YFSETQ. Trimming removed 7 bases from V and 2 bases from J, with 16 bases in between. The CDR3, as DNA: TGCGCCAGCTCCCTGGGGGATGGGGCCTACAATGAGCAGTTCTTC. Translated: CASSLGDGAYNEQFF.

There are many counts of this clonotype. The chain recombines TRBV12-3 or TRBV12-4 with TRBJ1-1; D unclear. The CDR3 sequence is 13 residues long. V lost 5 bases and J 6 bases, leaving 13 bases between the germline ends. The CDR3 nucleotides are TGTGCCAGCAGTGCGAAAAAGAGGGCTGAAGCTTTCTTT. This codes for CASSAKKRAEAFF.

This clonotype was seen only a few times. The genes are TRBV7-9 and TRBJ2-3; D may be TRBD1 (5 bases). Trimming left V 1 base short and J 4 bases short, with 12 bases between. CDR1 is SEHNR and CDR2 is FQNEAQ in the germline V gene (reference sequence). The CDR3 has 15 residues. CDR3 sequence: CASSLGGRVADTQYF. The CDR3 bases are TGTGCCAGCAGCTTAGGGGGCAGGGTGGCAGATACGCAGTATTTT. Supplemented by reference TRBV7-9 and TRBJ2-3, the full variable domain reads DTGVSQNPRHKITKRGQNVTFRCDPISEHNRLYWYRQTLGQGPEFLTYFQNEAQLEKSRLLSDRFSAERPKGSFSTLEIQRTEQGDSAMYLCASSLGGRVADTQYFGPGTRLTVL.

This chain uses TRBV7-2 with TRBJ2-7, with D perhaps matching TRBD2 (5 bases). Trimming took 5 bases from V and 7 from J, leaving 12 bases between them. CDR1 and CDR2 from the germline V gene are SGHTA and FQGNSA. The CDR3 is 12 residues long. As DNA, the CDR3 is TGTGCCAGCAGCCCCCGGACTGGAGAGCAGTACTTC. Translation gives CASSPRTGEQYF. Filled out from reference TRBV7-2 and TRBJ2-7, the complete variable domain reads GAGVSQSPSNKVTEKGKDVELRCDPISGHTALYWYRQSLGQGLEFLIYFQGNSAPDKSGLPSDRFSAERTGGSVSTLTIQRTQQEDSAVYLCASSPRTGEQYFGPGTRLTVT.

This clonotype was found a few times. This rearrangement joins TRBV9 to TRBJ1-3; D gene unclear. V was pared by 3 bases and J by 3 bases, with 13 bases between. CDR1 is SGDLS and CDR2 is YYNGEE in the germline V gene. The CDR3 consists of 15 residues. CDR3 nucleotide sequence: TGTGCCAGCAGCGCCTCCGGTATTAGTGGAAACACCATATATTTT. Encoded protein: CASSASGISGNTIYF.

This clonotype was seen a handful of times. This rearrangement joins TRBV12-3 or TRBV12-4 to TRBJ2-5, with a weak D call TRBD2 (5 bases). The CDR3 runs 14 residues. V lost 5 bases to trimming and J lost 2 bases, with 12 bases between them. The DNA of the CDR3 is TGTGCCAGCAGTGAACCGGGAAAACAAGAGACCCAGTACTTC. Translated: CASSEPGKQETQYF.

This clonotype was seen many times. The V gene is TRBV28, the J gene TRBJ2-6; D gene unclear. The CDR3 spans 16 residues. V shed 6 bases and J shed 0 bases, with 12 bases lying between them. CDR1 is MDHEN, CDR2 SYDVKM, per germline. The CDR3 DNA reads as TGTGCCAGCAGAACCAGATTTCACTCTGGGGCCAACGTCCTGACTTTC. Encoded protein: CASRTRFHSGANVLTF.

The chain is built from TRBV2 and TRBJ2-7, with TRBD2 identical over 7 bases. The CDR3 has 13 residues. Germline CDR1 and CDR2: SNHLY and FYNNEI. Unmatched junction bases numbered 8, after V lost 6 bases and J lost 6 bases. CDR3 residues: CASRGGTLGEQYF. CDR3 nucleotides: TGTGCCAGCAGGGGGGGGACTCTGGGCGAGCAGTACTTC.

The chain couples TRBV7-2 to TRBJ2-5; tentatively, D is TRBD2 (6 bases). Between the trimmed V and J ends, which lost 0 bases and 0 bases, there was a span of 8 bases. The CDR3 has 15 residues. CDR1 SGHTA and CDR2 FQGNSA come from the germline V gene. The CDR3 DNA is TGTGCCAGCAGCTTAGCCGGGACTTACCAAGAGACCCAGTACTTC. Its protein is CASSLAGTYQETQYF.

This chain uses TRBV5-4 with TRBJ2-7; TRBD1 agrees at 9 bases. V lost 4 bases and J lost 0; bases outside the gene matches: 8. Germline V CDR1 and CDR2: SGHNT, YYREEE (reference sequence). The CDR3 has 16 residues. CDR3 region: CASSPWGTGTSYEQYF. CDR3 sequence (DNA): TGTGCCAGCAGCCCCTGGGGGACAGGGACCTCCTACGAGCAGTACTTC.

At least ten counts were recorded for this clonotype. The chain is built from TRBV9 and TRBJ2-5; D is undetermined. The V end was cut by 3 bases, the J end by 2 bases, with 14 bases between. The CDR3 is 15 residues long. CDR1 is SGDLS and CDR2 is YYNGEE in the germline V gene. For the CDR3, the DNA is TGTGCCAGCAGCGGCCGGAATAGAGGACAAGAGACCCAGTACTTC. It translates to CASSGRNRGQETQYF.

V gene TRBV12-3 or TRBV12-4 combines with J gene TRBJ2-4, with TRBD1 matching 10 bases. V shed 8 bases and J 8 bases; nucleotides not matched to a gene: 6. The CDR3 has 13 amino acids. CDR3 sequence: CASGDRGQDIQYF. The DNA for the CDR3 is TGTGCCAGCGGTGACAGGGGGCAAGACATTCAGTACTTC.

Many counts were recorded for this clonotype. The chain couples TRBV6-6 to TRBJ2-3, with D unresolved. The CDR3 runs 12 residues. Germline lookup yields CDR1 MNHNY and CDR2 SVGAGI (reference sequence). Deletions cut 2 bases from V and 2 bases from J, with 2 bases between. CDR3 region: CASSYLTDTQYF. In nucleotides, the CDR3 is TGTGCCAGCAGTTACCTCACAGATACGCAGTATTTT.